Listed below are T cell receptor beta chains from one sample, sequenced in a study of T cells in Graves' hyperthyroidism and ophthalmopathy. TCRdb called the multiplex PCR reads again in MiXCR, with one record for every CDR3 protein. The data contain about 640,000 distinct CDR3 sequences, around 20% of them seen just once; the ten biggest clones take up 34%. The sample taken for sequencing was blood. These receptors came from a man aged 25-45 years with Graves' ophthalmopathy. Both conserved end residues are trimmed from each CDR3. Fields, in order: CDR3 protein, J gene, V gene.

CDR3 protein: ASSRTGYNEQF
J gene: TRBJ2-1
V gene: TRBV7-9

CDR3 protein: ASSPPGIGTEAF
J gene: TRBJ1-1
V gene: TRBV18

CDR3 protein: ASSRRDGFYEQY
J gene: TRBJ2-7
V gene: TRBV19

CDR3 protein: ASPAGDGSRYEQY
J gene: TRBJ2-7
V gene: TRBV6-1

CDR3 protein: ASSRLAGEVQETQY
J gene: TRBJ2-5
V gene: TRBV3-1

CDR3 protein: ASSLETGTSGRTGANVLT
J gene: TRBJ2-6
V gene: TRBV5-5

CDR3 protein: SARVPYSNQPQH
J gene: TRBJ1-5
V gene: TRBV20-1

CDR3 protein: ASSRTGKGQPQH
J gene: TRBJ1-5
V gene: TRBV19

CDR3 protein: ASRNTAGNGAQY
J gene: TRBJ2-5
V gene: TRBV5-1

CDR3 protein: ASSELGHPGTQY
J gene: TRBJ2-5
V gene: TRBV2

CDR3 protein: SVHARGRETQY
J gene: TRBJ2-5
V gene: TRBV20-1